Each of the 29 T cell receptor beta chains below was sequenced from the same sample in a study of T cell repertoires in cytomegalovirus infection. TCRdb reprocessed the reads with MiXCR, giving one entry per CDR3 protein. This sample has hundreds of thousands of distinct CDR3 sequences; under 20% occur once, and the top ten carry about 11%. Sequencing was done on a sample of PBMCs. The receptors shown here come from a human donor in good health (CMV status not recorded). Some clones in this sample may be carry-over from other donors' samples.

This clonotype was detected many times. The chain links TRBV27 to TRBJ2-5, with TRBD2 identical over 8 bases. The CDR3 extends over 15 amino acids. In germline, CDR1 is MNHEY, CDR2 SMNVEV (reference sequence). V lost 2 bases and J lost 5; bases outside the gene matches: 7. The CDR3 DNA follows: TGTGCCAGCAGTTTAAGACTAGCGTCTAGGGAGACCCAGTACTTC. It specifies CASSLRLASRETQYF.

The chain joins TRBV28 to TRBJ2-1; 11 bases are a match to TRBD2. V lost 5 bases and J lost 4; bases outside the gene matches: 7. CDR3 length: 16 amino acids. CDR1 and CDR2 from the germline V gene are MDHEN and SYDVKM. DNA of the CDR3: TGTGCCAGCAGTGCCCATAGCGGGGGGGGGTACAATGAGCAGTTCTTC. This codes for CASSAHSGGGYNEQFF. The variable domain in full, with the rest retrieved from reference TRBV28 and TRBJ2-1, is DVKVTQSSRYLVKRTGEKVFLECVQDMDHENMFWYRQDPGLGLRLIYFSYDVKMKEKGDIPEGYSVSREKKERFSLILESASTNQTSMYLCASSAHSGGGYNEQFFGPGTRLTVL.

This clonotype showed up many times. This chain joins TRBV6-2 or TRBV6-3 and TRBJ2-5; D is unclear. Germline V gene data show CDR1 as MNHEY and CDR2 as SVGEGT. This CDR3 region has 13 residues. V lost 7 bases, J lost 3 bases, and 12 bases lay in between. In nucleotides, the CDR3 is TGTGCCAGCACGTCCAGAGTGAAAGAGACCCAGTACTTC. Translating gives CASTSRVKETQYF.

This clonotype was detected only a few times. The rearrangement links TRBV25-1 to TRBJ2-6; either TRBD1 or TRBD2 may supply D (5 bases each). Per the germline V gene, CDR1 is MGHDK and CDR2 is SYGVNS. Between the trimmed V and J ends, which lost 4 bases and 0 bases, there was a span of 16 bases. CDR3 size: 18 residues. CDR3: CASSVSGTDSSGANVLTF. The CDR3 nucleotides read TGTGCCAGCAGTGTTTCCGGGACGGATAGCTCTGGGGCCAACGTCCTGACTTTC.

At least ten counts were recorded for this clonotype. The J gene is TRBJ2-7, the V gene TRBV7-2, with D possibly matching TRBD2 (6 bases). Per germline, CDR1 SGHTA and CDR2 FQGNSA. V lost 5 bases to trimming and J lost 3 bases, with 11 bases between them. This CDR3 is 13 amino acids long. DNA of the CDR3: TGTGCCAGCAGCCGGGCGACTAGCTACGAGCAGTACTTC. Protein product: CASSRATSYEQYF.

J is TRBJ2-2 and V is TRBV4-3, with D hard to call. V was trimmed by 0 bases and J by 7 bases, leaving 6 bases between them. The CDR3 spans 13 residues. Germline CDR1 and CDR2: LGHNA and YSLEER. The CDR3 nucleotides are TGCGCCAGCAGCCAAGATCTAGGCGGGGAGCTGTTTTTT. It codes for CASSQDLGGELFF.

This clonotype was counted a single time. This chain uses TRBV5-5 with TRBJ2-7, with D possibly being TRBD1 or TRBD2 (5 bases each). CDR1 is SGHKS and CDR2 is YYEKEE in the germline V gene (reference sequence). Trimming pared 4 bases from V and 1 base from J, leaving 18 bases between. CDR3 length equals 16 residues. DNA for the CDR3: TGTGCCAGCAGCCGCGTCTGGGGGACCGATTCCTACGAGCAGTACTTC. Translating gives CASSRVWGTDSYEQYF.

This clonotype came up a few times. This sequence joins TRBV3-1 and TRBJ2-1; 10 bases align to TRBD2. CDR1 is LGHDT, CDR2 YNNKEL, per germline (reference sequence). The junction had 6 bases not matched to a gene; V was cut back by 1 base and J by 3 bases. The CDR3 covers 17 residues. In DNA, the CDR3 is TGTGCCAGCAGCCAAGCCCCCTCTAGCGGGGGCTACAATGAGCAGTTCTTC. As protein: CASSQAPSSGGYNEQFF.

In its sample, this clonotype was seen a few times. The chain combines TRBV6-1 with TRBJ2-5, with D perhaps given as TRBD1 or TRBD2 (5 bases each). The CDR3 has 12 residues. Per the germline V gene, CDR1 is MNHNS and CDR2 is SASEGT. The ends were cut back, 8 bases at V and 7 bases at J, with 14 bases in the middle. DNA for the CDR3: TGTGCCAGCCGGGTGGGGACGGGGACCCAGTACTTC. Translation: CASRVGTGTQYF.

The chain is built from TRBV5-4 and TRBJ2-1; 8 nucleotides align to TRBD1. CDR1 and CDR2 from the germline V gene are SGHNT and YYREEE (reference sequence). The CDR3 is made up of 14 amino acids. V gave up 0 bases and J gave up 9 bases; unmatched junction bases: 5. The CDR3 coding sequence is TGTGCCAGCAGCTTGGCCGGGGACAGGTCTGAGCAGTTCTTC. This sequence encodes CASSLAGDRSEQFF. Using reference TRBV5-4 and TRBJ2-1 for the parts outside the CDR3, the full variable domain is ETGVTQSPTHLIKTRGQQVTLRCSSQSGHNTVSWYQQALGQGPQFIFQYYREEENGRGNFPPRFSGLQFPNYSSELNVNALELDDSALYLCASSLAGDRSEQFFGPGTRLTVL.

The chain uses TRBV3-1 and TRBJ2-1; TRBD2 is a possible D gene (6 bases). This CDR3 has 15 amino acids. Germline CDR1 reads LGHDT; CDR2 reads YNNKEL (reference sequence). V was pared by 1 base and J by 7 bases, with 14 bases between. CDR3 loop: CASSQGQVAGNEQFF. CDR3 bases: TGTGCCAGCAGCCAAGGTCAGGTGGCGGGAAATGAGCAGTTCTTC.

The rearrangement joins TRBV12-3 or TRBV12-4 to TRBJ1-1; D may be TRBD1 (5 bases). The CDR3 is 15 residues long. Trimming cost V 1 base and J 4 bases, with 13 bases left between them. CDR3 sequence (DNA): TGTGCCAGCAGTTTAGGTTTCCCCGGGACCACTGAAGCTTTCTTT. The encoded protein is CASSLGFPGTTEAFF.

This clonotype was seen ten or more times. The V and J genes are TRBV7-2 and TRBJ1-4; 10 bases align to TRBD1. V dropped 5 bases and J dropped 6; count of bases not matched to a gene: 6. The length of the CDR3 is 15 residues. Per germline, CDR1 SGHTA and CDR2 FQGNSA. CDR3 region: CASSPRQGADEKLFF. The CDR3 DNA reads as TGTGCCAGCAGCCCCCGACAGGGGGCTGATGAAAAACTGTTTTTT.

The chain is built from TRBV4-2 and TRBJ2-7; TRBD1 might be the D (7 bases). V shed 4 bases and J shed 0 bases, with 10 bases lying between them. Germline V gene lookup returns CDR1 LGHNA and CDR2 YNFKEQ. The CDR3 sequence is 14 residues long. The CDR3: CASSPGDSSYEQYF. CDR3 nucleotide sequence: TGTGCCAGCAGCCCGGGGGACAGCTCCTACGAGCAGTACTTC.

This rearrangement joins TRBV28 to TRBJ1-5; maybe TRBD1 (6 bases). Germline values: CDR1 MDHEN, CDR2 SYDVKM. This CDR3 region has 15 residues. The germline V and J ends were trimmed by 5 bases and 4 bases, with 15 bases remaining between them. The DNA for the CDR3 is TGTGCCAGCAGTGAACAGGGTTACGGGAATCAGCCCCAGCATTTT. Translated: CASSEQGYGNQPQHF.

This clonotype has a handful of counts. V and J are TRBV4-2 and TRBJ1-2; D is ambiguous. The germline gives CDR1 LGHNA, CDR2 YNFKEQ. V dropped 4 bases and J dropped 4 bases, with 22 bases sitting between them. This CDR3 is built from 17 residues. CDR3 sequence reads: CASSPSWEETAGYGYTF. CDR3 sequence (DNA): TGTGCCAGCAGCCCAAGTTGGGAGGAGACCGCCGGCTATGGCTACACCTTC.

CDR3 coding DNA: TGTGCCATCAGTGAAGAGGACGGGGCCAACGTCCTGACTTTC. Amino acids: CAISEEDGANVLTF. This chain joins TRBV10-3 and TRBJ2-6; D not certain. Germline V CDR1 and CDR2: ENHRY, SYGVKD. V was shortened by 3 bases and J by 4 bases, with 7 bases between the two germline ends. The CDR3 consists of 14 residues.

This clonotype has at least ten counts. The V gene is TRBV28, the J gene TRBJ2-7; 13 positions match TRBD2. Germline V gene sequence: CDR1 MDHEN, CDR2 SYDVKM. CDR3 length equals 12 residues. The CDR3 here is CGTSGGTYEQYF. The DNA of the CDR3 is TGTGGGACTAGCGGGGGAACCTACGAGCAGTACTTC.

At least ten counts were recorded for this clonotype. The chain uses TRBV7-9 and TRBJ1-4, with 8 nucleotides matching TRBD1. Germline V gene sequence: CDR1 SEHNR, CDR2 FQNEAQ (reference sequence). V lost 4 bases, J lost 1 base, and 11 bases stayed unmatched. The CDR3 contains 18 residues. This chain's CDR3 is CASSSWIGRGRTNEKLFF. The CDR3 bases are TGTGCCAGCAGCTCGTGGATTGGCAGGGGGCGAACTAATGAAAAACTGTTTTTT. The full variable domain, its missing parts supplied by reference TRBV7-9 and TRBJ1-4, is DTGVSQNPRHKITKRGQNVTFRCDPISEHNRLYWYRQTLGQGPEFLTYFQNEAQLEKSRLLSDRFSAERPKGSFSTLEIQRTEQGDSAMYLCASSSWIGRGRTNEKLFFGSGTQLSVL.

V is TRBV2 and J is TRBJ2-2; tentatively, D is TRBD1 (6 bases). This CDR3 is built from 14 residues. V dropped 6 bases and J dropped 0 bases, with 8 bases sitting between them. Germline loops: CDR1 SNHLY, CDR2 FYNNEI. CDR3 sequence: CASRDRPNTGELFF. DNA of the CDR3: TGTGCCAGCAGAGACAGGCCGAACACCGGGGAGCTGTTTTTT.

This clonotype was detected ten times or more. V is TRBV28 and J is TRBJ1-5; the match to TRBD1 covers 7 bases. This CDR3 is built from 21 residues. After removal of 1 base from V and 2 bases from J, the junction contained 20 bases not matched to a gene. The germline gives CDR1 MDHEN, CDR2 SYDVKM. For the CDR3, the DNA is TGTGCCAGCAGTTTATCGCGTATTTGGTCCGACAGGGCTGGGCGCAATCAGCCCCAGCATTTT. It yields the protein CASSLSRIWSDRAGRNQPQHF.

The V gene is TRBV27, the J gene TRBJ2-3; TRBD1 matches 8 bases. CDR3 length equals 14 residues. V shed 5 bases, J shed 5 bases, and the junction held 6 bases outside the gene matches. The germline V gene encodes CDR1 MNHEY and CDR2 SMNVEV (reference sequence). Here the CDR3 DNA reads TGTGCCAGCAGTCAGACAGGGGTCGGAGATACGCAGTATTTT. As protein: CASSQTGVGDTQYF.

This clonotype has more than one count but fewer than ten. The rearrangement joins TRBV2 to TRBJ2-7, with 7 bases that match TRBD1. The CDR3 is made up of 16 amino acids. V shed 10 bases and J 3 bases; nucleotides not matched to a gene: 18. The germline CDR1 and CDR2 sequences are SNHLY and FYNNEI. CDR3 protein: CANRNPGQSRIYEQYF. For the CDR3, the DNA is TGTGCCAACCGAAATCCGGGACAGTCCCGAATCTACGAGCAGTACTTC.

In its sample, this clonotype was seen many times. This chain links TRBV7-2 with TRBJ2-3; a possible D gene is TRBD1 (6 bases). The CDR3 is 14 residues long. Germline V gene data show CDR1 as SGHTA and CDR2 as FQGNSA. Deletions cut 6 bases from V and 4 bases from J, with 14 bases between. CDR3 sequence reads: CASSRGGRSDTQYF. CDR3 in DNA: TGTGCCAGCAGTCGTGGGGGCCGCTCAGATACGCAGTATTTT. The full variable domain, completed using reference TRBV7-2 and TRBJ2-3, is GAGVSQSPSNKVTEKGKDVELRCDPISGHTALYWYRQSLGQGLEFLIYFQGNSAPDKSGLPSDRFSAERTGGSVSTLTIQRTQQEDSAVYLCASSRGGRSDTQYFGPGTRLTVL.

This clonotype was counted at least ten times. In DNA, the CDR3 is TGCAGTGCTAGAGACCCATATTCACAGGGGTGGGAGCAGTACTTC. Its translation is CSARDPYSQGWEQYF. The V call is TRBV20-1, the J call TRBJ2-7; 7 positions match TRBD1. V dropped 0 bases and J dropped 7; count of bases not matched to a gene: 12. Germline CDR1 DFQATT, CDR2 SNEGSKA (reference sequence). The CDR3 spans 15 residues.

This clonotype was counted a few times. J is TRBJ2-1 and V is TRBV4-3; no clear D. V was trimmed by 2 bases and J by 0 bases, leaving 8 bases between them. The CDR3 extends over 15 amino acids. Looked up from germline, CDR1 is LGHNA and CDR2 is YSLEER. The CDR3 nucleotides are TGCGCCAGCAGCCAATTAGAGAGCTCCTACAATGAGCAGTTCTTC. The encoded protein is CASSQLESSYNEQFF.

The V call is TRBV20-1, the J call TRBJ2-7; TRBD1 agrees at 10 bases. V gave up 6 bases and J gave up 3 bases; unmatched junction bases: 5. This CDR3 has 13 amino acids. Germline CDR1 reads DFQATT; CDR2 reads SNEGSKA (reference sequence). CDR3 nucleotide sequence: TGCAGTGCAACCGGGACAGGGGTCTACGAGCAGTACTTC. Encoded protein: CSATGTGVYEQYF.

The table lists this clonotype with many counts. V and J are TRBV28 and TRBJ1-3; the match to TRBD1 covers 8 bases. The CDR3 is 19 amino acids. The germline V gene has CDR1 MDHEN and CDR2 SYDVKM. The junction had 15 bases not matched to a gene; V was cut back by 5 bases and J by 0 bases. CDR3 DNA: TGTGCCAGCAGTCCATTATGGACAGGGAGAAGAACCTCTGGAAACACCATATATTTT. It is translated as CASSPLWTGRRTSGNTIYF.

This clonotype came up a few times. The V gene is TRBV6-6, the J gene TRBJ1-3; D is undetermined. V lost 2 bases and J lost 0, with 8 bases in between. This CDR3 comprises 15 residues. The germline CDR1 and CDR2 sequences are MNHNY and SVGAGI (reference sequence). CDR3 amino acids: CASSYGRGSGNTIYF. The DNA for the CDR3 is TGTGCCAGCAGTTACGGTCGGGGCTCTGGAAACACCATATATTTT.